Presented here are 10 T cell receptor beta chains from one specimen sequenced in a study of control samples from healthy donors and cancer patients. Profiling relied on immunoSEQ multiplex PCR, and the TCRdb table lists in-frame clones only, not all of them. The table shows around 77,000 clones, with almost 95% occurring only once. Specimen: blood. These receptors were collected from a woman aged 60-75 years in good health.

The CDR3 loop reads CATSDGTGNEKLFF. The DNA of the CDR3 is TGTGCCACCAGTGACGGGACAGGGAATGAAAAACTGTTTTTT. The V call is TRBV24-1, the J call TRBJ1-4; 9 bases map to TRBD1. V lost 4 bases to trimming and J lost 5 bases; unmatched junction nucleotides: 1. Germline assignment: CDR1 KGHDR and CDR2 SFDVKD. The CDR3 runs to 14 residues.

Remarks on this clone: Relative to the germline gene, one junction end is altered; a read error may explain this. Here the CDR3 DNA reads TGTGCCAGCAGGAGGGGACAGGGTTCATTCCCGAGCTTC. The encoded protein is CASRRGQGSFPSF. The V gene is TRBV7-9, the J gene TRBJ2-7, with 9 positions matching TRBD1. This CDR3 is built from 13 residues. CDR1 and CDR2 from the germline V gene are SEHNR and FQNEAQ (reference sequence).

V is TRBV30 and J is TRBJ1-3; D not certain. Germline CDR1 and CDR2: GTSNPN and SVGIG (reference sequence). V lost 2 bases, J lost 6 bases, and 14 bases lay in between. The CDR3 sequence is 14 residues long. CDR3 DNA: TGTGCCTGGAGTTGGGTTGGGTCGACAAACACCATATATTTT. Amino acid sequence: CAWSWVGSTNTIYF. Together with reference TRBV30 and TRBJ1-3, the CDR3 gives the full variable domain: SQTIHQWPATLVQPVGSPLSLECTVEGTSNPNLYWYRQAAGRGLQLLFYSVGIGQISSEVPQNLSASRPQDRQFILSSKKLLLSDSGFYLCAWSWVGSTNTIYFGEGSWLTVV.

The rearrangement links TRBV5-8 to TRBJ1-3; D not certain. The germline V gene has CDR1 SGHTS and CDR2 YDEGEE. Between the trimmed V and J ends, which lost 2 bases and 1 base, there was a span of 16 bases. This CDR3 comprises 17 residues. CDR3 protein: CASSFGGASYSGNTIYF. The CDR3 DNA is TGTGCCAGCAGCTTCGGAGGAGCTAGCTATTCTGGAAACACCATATATTTT.

As regards this clone: One end of the junction fails to match germline, which may point to a read error. The chain recombines TRBV7-7 with TRBJ2-7, with 7 positions matching TRBD1. Germline CDR1 SSHAT, CDR2 FNYEAQ (reference sequence). The CDR3 has 13 residues. The CDR3 DNA sequence: TGTGCTAGCAGCAGATACAGGGGCTACGAGCAGTACTTC. Translation: CASSRYRGYEQYF.

The V and J genes are TRBV7-2 and TRBJ2-6, with D possibly being TRBD2 (5 bases). This CDR3 has 18 amino acids. V was shortened by 0 bases and J by 0 bases, with 12 bases between the two germline ends. Germline V gives CDR1 SGHTA, CDR2 FQGNSA. Written as DNA, the CDR3 is TGTGCCAGCAGCTTAGCCGGTGCGGGTGACTCTGGGGCCAACGTCCTGACTTTC. It codes for CASSLAGAGDSGANVLTF.

The chain uses TRBV24-1 and TRBJ2-1; possible D gene TRBD2, 6 bases. Germline V gene sequence: CDR1 KGHDR, CDR2 SFDVKD. The CDR3 runs to 17 residues. The V and J ends lost 0 bases and 7 bases respectively, with 18 bases between them. CDR3 amino acids: CATSDLGWGEVPNEQFF. DNA for the CDR3: TGTGCCACCAGTGATTTGGGATGGGGGGAGGTTCCTAATGAGCAGTTCTTC.

This chain links TRBV14 with TRBJ2-1; 10 bases agree with TRBD1. The CDR3 covers 18 residues. Germline CDR1 is SGHDN and CDR2 is FVKESK. V gave up 4 bases and J gave up 4 bases; unmatched junction bases: 13. CDR3 nucleotide sequence: TGTGCCAGCAGCCCTTGGACAGGGGGGCTAGCGGTTTACAATGAGCAGTTCTTC. It translates to CASSPWTGGLAVYNEQFF. The full variable domain, with the rest looked up from reference TRBV14 and TRBJ2-1, is EAGVTQFPSHSVIEKGQTVTLRCDPISGHDNLYWYRRVMGKEIKFLLHFVKESKQDESGMPNNRFLAERTGGTYSTLKVQPAELEDSGVYFCASSPWTGGLAVYNEQFFGPGTRLTVL.

This clone was recorded only once. This chain connects TRBV6-4 to TRBJ2-3; either TRBD1 or TRBD2 may fit D (5 bases each). This CDR3 is 15 amino acids long. V dropped 6 bases and J dropped 0 bases, with 13 bases sitting between them. Germline CDR1 MRHNA, CDR2 SNTAGT. This CDR3 reads CASRISRDSTDTQYF. The CDR3 DNA reads TGTGCCAGCAGGATCAGCCGGGACAGCACAGATACGCAGTATTTT.

The gene calls are TRBV5-1 and TRBJ2-3; D is unresolved. The V end lost 0 bases, the J end lost 1 base, and 9 bases lay between the germline ends. CDR3 size: 15 residues. Germline CDR1 SGHRS, CDR2 YFSETQ. CDR3 residues: CASSLVTIRTDTQYF. CDR3 bases: TGCGCCAGCAGCTTGGTTACAATCCGCACAGATACGCAGTATTTT.